What follows describes a single T cell receptor (beta chain). Here immunoSEQ multiplex PCR was the method, and the copy in TCRdb shows in-frame clones only, minus some. The top ten clones hold over 0.008% of a sample with about 730,000 clones, approximately 85% of them seen once. This sample was included in a study of shared T cell receptors in the human thymus. These data also formed part of another study, on human thymus T cells. That source adds: Resections that were taken during corrective heart surgery supplied the thymus tissue.

This clonotype was sampled from a girl under three years old with a congenital heart defect. The sequenced sample consisted of thymocytes.

The CDR3 nucleotides read TGCGCCAGCAGCCAAGGTTTAGCAACGGGTCATCTCCTGTACGAGCAGTACTTC. It codes for CASSQGLATGHLLYEQYF. This sequence joins TRBV4-3 and TRBJ2-7, with D uncertain. Germline V gene lookup returns CDR1 LGHNA and CDR2 YSLEER. CDR3 length: 18 amino acids. V shed 1 base and J shed 4 bases, with 23 bases lying between them.